This TCR beta chain was observed in a study of T cell clonality in common variable immunodeficiency. Study-wide points: Common variable immunodeficiency TCR beta sequences reportedly had fewer deletions and N-nucleotide insertions. Fewer TCRbeta clones were shared among CVID subjects than controls.

This clone was found many times. Antigen: not known. TCRdb keeps only in-frame clones here, not all; method: immunoSEQ multiplex PCR. The sample yields about 35,000 clones, without any singletons. The sequenced material came from peripheral blood mononuclear cells. The clonotype was recovered from a person aged 18-70 years in good health.

The DNA read from the CDR3 is TGCAGTGCTAGCACAGGGGACTCTGGAAACACC. Amino acid sequence: CSASTGDSGNT. The CDR3 as a whole reads CSASTGDSGNTIYF. The V gene is TRBV20-1, the J gene TRBJ1-3; TRBD1 aligns across 7 bases. Read coverage stops 3 residues before the CDR3 terminus; the germline J gene supplies the remainder. Germline CDR1 and CDR2: DFQATT and SNEGSKA (reference sequence). This CDR3 comprises 14 residues. Germline trimming cut 3 bases from V and 0 bases from J; bases unmatched to any gene: 2.